These T cell receptor beta chains were read from a single sample in a study of identical twins. TCRdb analysed the 5' RACE reads with MiXCR anew, one entry per CDR3 protein. Of around 650,000 distinct CDR3 sequences in the sample, about 7.1% are singletons; the top ten hold roughly 1.5%. The same sample was also used in a study of yellow fever vaccine responses in identical twins.

Sequencing was carried out using PBMCs. The receptors were sampled from a woman younger than 35 in good health. Both conserved end residues are part of each CDR3. The order of the fields is V gene, D gene, clone size, J gene, CDR3 DNA, CDR3 protein. The D gene is left open where the match is weak. Clone size, where shown, is once, few, many, or a class for clones that have expanded.

v_call: TRBV9; d_call: TRBD2; clone_size: few; j_call: TRBJ2-5; cdr3_nt: TGTGCCAGCAGCCACTCGGGACTAGCGGGGAACCAAGAGACCCAGTACTTC; cdr3_aa: CASSHSGLAGNQETQYF
v_call: TRBV5-6; d_call: .; clone_size: many; j_call: TRBJ1-2; cdr3_nt: TGTGCCAGCAGCTTGGCCCAAGGTGGCTACACCTTC; cdr3_aa: CASSLAQGGYTF
v_call: TRBV12-3/TRBV12-4; d_call: .; clone_size: many; j_call: TRBJ2-1; cdr3_nt: TGTGCCAGCAGCAAGACGGTTTACAATGAGCAGTTCTTC; cdr3_aa: CASSKTVYNEQFF
v_call: TRBV27; d_call: TRBD2; clone_size: .; j_call: TRBJ2-3; cdr3_nt: TGTGCCAGCAGTTTATTATCCCGGGCTAGCGGACCCACGGATACGCAGTATTTT; cdr3_aa: CASSLLSRASGPTDTQYF
v_call: TRBV4-2; d_call: TRBD2; clone_size: few; j_call: TRBJ2-5; cdr3_nt: TGTGCCAGCAGCCAAGGACTAGCGGGGTTCCAAGAGACCCAGTACTTC; cdr3_aa: CASSQGLAGFQETQYF
v_call: TRBV7-9; d_call: .; clone_size: few; j_call: TRBJ1-1; cdr3_nt: TGTGCCAGCAGTTACCCGGGACTTGAAGCTTTCTTT; cdr3_aa: CASSYPGLEAFF
v_call: TRBV28; d_call: TRBD1; clone_size: few; j_call: TRBJ2-1; cdr3_nt: TGTGCCAGCAGTTTTCGGACAGGGGGCACGGTAGTACAGTTCTTC; cdr3_aa: CASSFRTGGTVVQFF
v_call: TRBV4-1; d_call: TRBD1; clone_size: few; j_call: TRBJ1-1; cdr3_nt: TGCGCCAGCAGACTCCGGGGACAGGCGAACACTGAAGCTTTCTTT; cdr3_aa: CASRLRGQANTEAFF
v_call: TRBV3-1; d_call: .; clone_size: few; j_call: TRBJ2-7; cdr3_nt: TGTGCCAGCAGCCAAGAAAGACCGGGATTGGACGAGCAGTACTTC; cdr3_aa: CASSQERPGLDEQYF
v_call: TRBV12-3/TRBV12-4; d_call: .; clone_size: .; j_call: TRBJ1-5; cdr3_nt: TGTGCCAGCAGTTTGAGGGGGGGGCAAAATCAGCCCCAGCATTTT; cdr3_aa: CASSLRGGQNQPQHF
v_call: TRBV5-1; d_call: TRBD2; clone_size: many; j_call: TRBJ2-1; cdr3_nt: TGCGCCAGCAGCTTTGGTAGCGGGGGGCAACTATACAATGAGCAGTTCTTC; cdr3_aa: CASSFGSGGQLYNEQFF
v_call: TRBV7-2; d_call: TRBD2; clone_size: few; j_call: TRBJ2-7; cdr3_nt: TGTGCCAGCAGGAAACTTAGCGGGAGTTACGAGCAGTACTTC; cdr3_aa: CASRKLSGSYEQYF
v_call: TRBV6-1; d_call: .; clone_size: many; j_call: TRBJ1-3; cdr3_nt: TGTGCCAGCAGCCGGGGCTCTGGAAACACCATATATTTT; cdr3_aa: CASSRGSGNTIYF
v_call: TRBV29-1; d_call: TRBD2; clone_size: few; j_call: TRBJ2-1; cdr3_nt: TGCAGCGCCCTAGCGGGTAGCTTCTCCTACAATGAGCAGTTCTTC; cdr3_aa: CSALAGSFSYNEQFF
v_call: TRBV11-3; d_call: .; clone_size: many; j_call: TRBJ2-7; cdr3_nt: TGTGCCAGCAGCTGGGAGGAAGGGTCCTACGAGCAGTACTTC; cdr3_aa: CASSWEEGSYEQYF
v_call: TRBV12-3/TRBV12-4; d_call: .; clone_size: few; j_call: TRBJ2-1; cdr3_nt: TGTGCCAGCAGTTCACCCCGCGGAACCTACAATGAGCAGTTCTTC; cdr3_aa: CASSSPRGTYNEQFF
v_call: TRBV5-1; d_call: .; clone_size: few; j_call: TRBJ1-2; cdr3_nt: TGCGCCAGCAGCGCCCCCGGACGGAACTATGGCTACACCTTC; cdr3_aa: CASSAPGRNYGYTF
v_call: TRBV10-3; d_call: TRBD2; clone_size: many; j_call: TRBJ2-1; cdr3_nt: TGTGCCATCAGTCGACTAGCGGGAGACAATGAGCAGTTCTTC; cdr3_aa: CAISRLAGDNEQFF
v_call: TRBV28; d_call: .; clone_size: .; j_call: TRBJ1-1; cdr3_nt: TGTGCCAGCACCGTTCTGCGGGGAGTGAACACTGAAGCTTTCTTT; cdr3_aa: CASTVLRGVNTEAFF
v_call: TRBV5-1; d_call: TRBD1; clone_size: many; j_call: TRBJ2-3; cdr3_nt: TGCGCCAGCAGCAGGGACAGAAACACAGATACGCAGTATTTT; cdr3_aa: CASSRDRNTDTQYF
v_call: TRBV12-5; d_call: .; clone_size: .; j_call: TRBJ2-7; cdr3_nt: TGTGCTAGTGGTTTGGTACGAGGTCTAGGTGGGTCCTACGAGCAGTACTTC; cdr3_aa: CASGLVRGLGGSYEQYF
v_call: TRBV15; d_call: .; clone_size: .; j_call: TRBJ2-2; cdr3_nt: TGTGCCACTTATCCGGGACTGCCGTTTGGCGGGGAGCTGTTTTTT; cdr3_aa: CATYPGLPFGGELFF
v_call: TRBV5-4; d_call: .; clone_size: few; j_call: TRBJ2-5; cdr3_nt: TGTGCCAGCAGCTTGAGCGTGGTCGGGGCTGGGGAGACCCAGTACTTC; cdr3_aa: CASSLSVVGAGETQYF
v_call: TRBV28; d_call: .; clone_size: .; j_call: TRBJ2-2; cdr3_nt: TGTGCCAGCAGTTTATCCTGGGCGGGCGGGGAGCTGTTTTTT; cdr3_aa: CASSLSWAGGELFF
v_call: TRBV4-1; d_call: TRBD1; clone_size: few; j_call: TRBJ2-7; cdr3_nt: TGCGCCAGCAGCCCGGACAGGCAATCCTACGAGCAGTACTTC; cdr3_aa: CASSPDRQSYEQYF
v_call: TRBV7-8; d_call: .; clone_size: .; j_call: TRBJ2-2; cdr3_nt: TGTGCCGGGCAGTGGTTCGCCGGGGAGCTGTTTTTT; cdr3_aa: CAGQWFAGELFF
v_call: TRBV11-2; d_call: .; clone_size: few; j_call: TRBJ2-3; cdr3_nt: TGTGCCAGCAGCTTAGAAGGGGAAGATACGCAGTATTTT; cdr3_aa: CASSLEGEDTQYF
v_call: TRBV5-6; d_call: .; clone_size: .; j_call: TRBJ1-3; cdr3_nt: TGTGCCAGCAGCGTGGGATGGGCTGGAAACACCATATATTTT; cdr3_aa: CASSVGWAGNTIYF
v_call: TRBV29-1; d_call: .; clone_size: .; j_call: TRBJ2-7; cdr3_nt: TGCAGCGTTGCGGCGGGGTTCGAGCAGTACTTC; cdr3_aa: CSVAAGFEQYF
v_call: TRBV12-3/TRBV12-4; d_call: TRBD2; clone_size: few; j_call: TRBJ2-3; cdr3_nt: TGTGCCAGCAGTTTAGCCAGGGGACTAGCGGGGGGGAGCACAGATACGCAGTATTTT; cdr3_aa: CASSLARGLAGGSTDTQYF
v_call: TRBV5-6; d_call: .; clone_size: many; j_call: TRBJ2-7; cdr3_nt: TGTGCCAGCAGCTTGTTCGGGACACCCCGCGAGCAGTACTTC; cdr3_aa: CASSLFGTPREQYF
v_call: TRBV18; d_call: .; clone_size: few; j_call: TRBJ2-1; cdr3_nt: TGTGCCAGCTCACCACCGGGACACCTCAATGAGCAGTTCTTC; cdr3_aa: CASSPPGHLNEQFF
v_call: TRBV5-1; d_call: TRBD1; clone_size: few; j_call: TRBJ1-3; cdr3_nt: TGCGCCAGCAGCCTGGACAGGACCTCTGGAAACACCATATATTTT; cdr3_aa: CASSLDRTSGNTIYF
v_call: TRBV12-3/TRBV12-4; d_call: .; clone_size: many; j_call: TRBJ2-1; cdr3_nt: TGTGCCAGCAGTTTAGGGGGACACCTTTCCTACAATGAGCAGTTCTTC; cdr3_aa: CASSLGGHLSYNEQFF
v_call: TRBV10-3; d_call: TRBD1; clone_size: few; j_call: TRBJ1-4; cdr3_nt: TGTGCCATCAGTGATGAAAGGGGGCCGGGGGAAAAACTGTTTTTT; cdr3_aa: CAISDERGPGEKLFF
v_call: TRBV5-1; d_call: .; clone_size: many; j_call: TRBJ2-7; cdr3_nt: TGCGCCAGCAGCTTGGTGGGGGACAACTACGAGCAGTACTTC; cdr3_aa: CASSLVGDNYEQYF
v_call: TRBV12-3/TRBV12-4; d_call: TRBD2; clone_size: few; j_call: TRBJ2-3; cdr3_nt: TGTGCCAGCAGTAAGCGGGGGGTCGGCACAGATACGCAGTATTTT; cdr3_aa: CASSKRGVGTDTQYF
v_call: TRBV10-3; d_call: .; clone_size: few; j_call: TRBJ2-4; cdr3_nt: TGTGCCATCAGTGAAATGTCGAGGGACTCGGCCAAAAACATTCAGTACTTC; cdr3_aa: CAISEMSRDSAKNIQYF
v_call: TRBV2; d_call: .; clone_size: many; j_call: TRBJ2-7; cdr3_nt: TGTGCCAGCAGCCCCTCGGTGGACGAGCAGTACTTC; cdr3_aa: CASSPSVDEQYF
v_call: TRBV7-9; d_call: .; clone_size: few; j_call: TRBJ1-2; cdr3_nt: TGTGCCAGCAGCCCAGTCACTGGCCCCTATGGCTACACCTTC; cdr3_aa: CASSPVTGPYGYTF
v_call: TRBV10-3; d_call: .; clone_size: few; j_call: TRBJ1-1; cdr3_nt: TGTGCCACCCGTCTGGGGGGCGCGGGCACTGAAGCTTTCTTT; cdr3_aa: CATRLGGAGTEAFF
v_call: TRBV7-9; d_call: .; clone_size: .; j_call: TRBJ1-1; cdr3_nt: TGTGCCAGCAGCTTAGGGTCGGGGATCATGATGAACACTGAAGCTTTCTTT; cdr3_aa: CASSLGSGIMMNTEAFF
v_call: TRBV12-3/TRBV12-4; d_call: .; clone_size: many; j_call: TRBJ2-3; cdr3_nt: TGTGCCAGCGGCCTAGGGGTTGCAGATACGCAGTATTTT; cdr3_aa: CASGLGVADTQYF
v_call: TRBV3-1; d_call: TRBD2; clone_size: few; j_call: TRBJ2-1; cdr3_nt: TGTGCCAGCAGCCTAGAAGGGACTAGCGGGAGTCCTGAGCAGTTCTTC; cdr3_aa: CASSLEGTSGSPEQFF
v_call: TRBV7-3; d_call: .; clone_size: few; j_call: TRBJ2-1; cdr3_nt: TGTGCCAGCAGCTTAAAGGGACAGGGCGGGACTAGTCTCTTCTTC; cdr3_aa: CASSLKGQGGTSLFF
v_call: TRBV12-3/TRBV12-4; d_call: TRBD1; clone_size: few; j_call: TRBJ1-2; cdr3_nt: TGTGCCAGCACCCCAGGACAGGGATACTATGGCTACACCTTC; cdr3_aa: CASTPGQGYYGYTF
v_call: TRBV5-1; d_call: .; clone_size: many; j_call: TRBJ1-1; cdr3_nt: TGCGCCAGCAGCCCCCAGAACCAGAGGGGCACTGAAGCTTTCTTT; cdr3_aa: CASSPQNQRGTEAFF
v_call: TRBV20-1; d_call: TRBD2; clone_size: few; j_call: TRBJ2-1; cdr3_nt: TGCAGTGTATTTAGCGGGGGCTACAATGAGCAGTTCTTC; cdr3_aa: CSVFSGGYNEQFF
v_call: TRBV18; d_call: .; clone_size: .; j_call: TRBJ2-2; cdr3_nt: TGTGCCAGCTCACCCTGGGACGTCTCCGGGGAGCTGTTTTTT; cdr3_aa: CASSPWDVSGELFF
v_call: TRBV5-6; d_call: .; clone_size: many; j_call: TRBJ1-5; cdr3_nt: TGTGCCAGCAGCTTGGCCCTCCAGAGAGGTCAGCCCCAGCATTTT; cdr3_aa: CASSLALQRGQPQHF
v_call: TRBV29-1; d_call: TRBD1; clone_size: many; j_call: TRBJ2-1; cdr3_nt: TGCAGCGTTGAAGATGGGGGACAGGGTGGCGATGAGCAGTTCTTC; cdr3_aa: CSVEDGGQGGDEQFF
v_call: TRBV20-1; d_call: TRBD2; clone_size: .; j_call: TRBJ2-2; cdr3_nt: TGCAGTGCTAGGGGGACTAGCGGGAGTACTGGCGGGGAGCTGTTTTTT; cdr3_aa: CSARGTSGSTGGELFF
v_call: TRBV12-3/TRBV12-4; d_call: TRBD2; clone_size: .; j_call: TRBJ2-1; cdr3_nt: TGTGCCAGCACCCAAACTAGCGGGAGTCCCAATGAGCAGTTCTTC; cdr3_aa: CASTQTSGSPNEQFF
v_call: TRBV19; d_call: .; clone_size: .; j_call: TRBJ2-6; cdr3_nt: TGTGCCAGTCGGCCCCAGGGAATCTTCTTTGGGGCCAACGTCCTGACTTTC; cdr3_aa: CASRPQGIFFGANVLTF
v_call: TRBV20-1; d_call: TRBD2; clone_size: many; j_call: TRBJ2-3; cdr3_nt: TGCAGTGCTAGGGGGACTTCTAGCGGCCGGACAGATACGCAGTATTTT; cdr3_aa: CSARGTSSGRTDTQYF
v_call: TRBV5-1; d_call: TRBD2; clone_size: many; j_call: TRBJ2-1; cdr3_nt: TGCGCCAGCAGCTTAAATCCCGGACTAGCGGGAGGGAGGTACAATGAGCAGTTCTTC; cdr3_aa: CASSLNPGLAGGRYNEQFF
v_call: TRBV28; d_call: TRBD2; clone_size: few; j_call: TRBJ2-1; cdr3_nt: TGTGCCAGCAATAGACTAGCGGGGATTTCCTACAATGAGCAGTTCTTC; cdr3_aa: CASNRLAGISYNEQFF
v_call: TRBV11-2; d_call: TRBD1; clone_size: .; j_call: TRBJ2-1; cdr3_nt: TGTGCCAGCAGCCCCACAGGGGCGAGGAATGAGCAGTTCTTC; cdr3_aa: CASSPTGARNEQFF